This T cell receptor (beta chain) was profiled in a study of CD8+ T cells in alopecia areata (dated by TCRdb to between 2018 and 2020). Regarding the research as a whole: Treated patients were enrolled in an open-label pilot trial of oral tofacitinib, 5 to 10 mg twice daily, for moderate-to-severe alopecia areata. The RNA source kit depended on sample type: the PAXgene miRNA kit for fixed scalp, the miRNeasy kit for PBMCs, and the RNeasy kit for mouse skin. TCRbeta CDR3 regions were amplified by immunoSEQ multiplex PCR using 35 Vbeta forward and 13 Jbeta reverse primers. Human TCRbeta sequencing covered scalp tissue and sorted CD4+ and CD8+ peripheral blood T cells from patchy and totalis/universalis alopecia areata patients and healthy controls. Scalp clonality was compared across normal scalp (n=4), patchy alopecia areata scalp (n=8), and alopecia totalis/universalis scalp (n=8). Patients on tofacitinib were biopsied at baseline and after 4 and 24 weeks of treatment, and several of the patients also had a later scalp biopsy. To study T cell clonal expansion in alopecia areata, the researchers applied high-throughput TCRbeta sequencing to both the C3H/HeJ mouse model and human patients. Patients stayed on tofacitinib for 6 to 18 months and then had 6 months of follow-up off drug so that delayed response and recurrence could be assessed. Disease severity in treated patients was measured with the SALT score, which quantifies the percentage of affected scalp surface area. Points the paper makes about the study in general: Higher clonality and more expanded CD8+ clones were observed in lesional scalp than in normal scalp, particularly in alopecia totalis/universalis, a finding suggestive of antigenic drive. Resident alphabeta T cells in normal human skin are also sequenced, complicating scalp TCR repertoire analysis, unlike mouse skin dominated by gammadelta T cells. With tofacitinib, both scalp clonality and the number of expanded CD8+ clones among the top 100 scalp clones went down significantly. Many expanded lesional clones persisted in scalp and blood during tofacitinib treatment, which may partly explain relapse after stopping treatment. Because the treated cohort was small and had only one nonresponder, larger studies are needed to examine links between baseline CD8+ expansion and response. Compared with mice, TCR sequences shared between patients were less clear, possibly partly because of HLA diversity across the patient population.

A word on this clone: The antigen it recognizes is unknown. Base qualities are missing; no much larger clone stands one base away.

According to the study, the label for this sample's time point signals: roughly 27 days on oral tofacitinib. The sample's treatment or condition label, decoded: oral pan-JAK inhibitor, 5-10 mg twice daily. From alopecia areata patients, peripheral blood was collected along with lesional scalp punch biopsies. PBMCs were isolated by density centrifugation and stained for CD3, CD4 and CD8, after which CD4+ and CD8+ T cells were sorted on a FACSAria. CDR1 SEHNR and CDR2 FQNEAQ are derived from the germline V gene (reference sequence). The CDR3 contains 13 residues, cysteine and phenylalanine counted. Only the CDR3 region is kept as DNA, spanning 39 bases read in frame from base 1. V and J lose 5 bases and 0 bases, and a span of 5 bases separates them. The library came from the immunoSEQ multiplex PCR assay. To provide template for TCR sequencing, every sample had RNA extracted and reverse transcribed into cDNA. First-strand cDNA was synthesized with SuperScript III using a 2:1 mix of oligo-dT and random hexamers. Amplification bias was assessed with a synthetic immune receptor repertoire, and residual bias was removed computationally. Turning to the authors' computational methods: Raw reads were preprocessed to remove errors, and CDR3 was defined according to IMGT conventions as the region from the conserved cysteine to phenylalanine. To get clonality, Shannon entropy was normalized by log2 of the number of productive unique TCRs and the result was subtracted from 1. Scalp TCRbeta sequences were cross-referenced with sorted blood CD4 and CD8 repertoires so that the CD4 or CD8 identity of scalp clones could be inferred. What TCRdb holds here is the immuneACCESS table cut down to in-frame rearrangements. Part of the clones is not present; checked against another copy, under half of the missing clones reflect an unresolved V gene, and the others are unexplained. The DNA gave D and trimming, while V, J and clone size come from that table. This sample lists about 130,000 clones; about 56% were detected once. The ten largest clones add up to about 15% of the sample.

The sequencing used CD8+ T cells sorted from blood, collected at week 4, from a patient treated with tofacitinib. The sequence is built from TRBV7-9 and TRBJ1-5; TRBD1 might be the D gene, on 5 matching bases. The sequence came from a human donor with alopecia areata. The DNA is TGTGCCAGCAGCCAGGGTAGCAATCAGCCCCAGCATTTT. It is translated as CASSQGSNQPQHF.